The following is a TCR beta chain sequence with its context. Its target is unknown. The repertoire was sequenced with immunoSEQ multiplex PCR; TCRdb's copy has only in-frame clones and lacks some. The sample records 350,000 to 550,000 clones, approximately 89% being singletons. The data were taken from a study of Ad26.COV2.S vaccination and SARS-CoV-2 variants. Study-wide background: Ad26.COV2.S was injected intramuscularly once or twice, 56 days apart.

Treatment: 15 to 20 received Ad26.COV2.S at low or high dose, single or two shots; 5 received placebo; per-sample allocation not given. It was on day 63 after the first vaccine or placebo injection that samples were taken. An adult aged 18-55 years in Boston served as the donor. Study results and limitations: Reports say spike-specific CD8+ and CD4+ T cell responses covered substantial breadth after vaccination.

This specimen consisted of peripheral blood, obtained in a trial of Ad26.COV2.S vaccine versus placebo. The TCR comes from a person aged 18-65 years who received the Ad26.COV2.S COVID-19 vaccine or a placebo.

The CDR3, as DNA: TGTGCCAGCTCCGGACTGATGAGCACAGATACGCAGTATTTT. This translates into CASSGLMSTDTQYF. The V and J genes are TRBV2 and TRBJ2-3; possible D gene TRBD2, 5 bases. This CDR3 region has 14 residues. The V and J ends lost 8 bases and 0 bases respectively, with 12 bases between them. Germline values: CDR1 SNHLY, CDR2 FYNNEI.